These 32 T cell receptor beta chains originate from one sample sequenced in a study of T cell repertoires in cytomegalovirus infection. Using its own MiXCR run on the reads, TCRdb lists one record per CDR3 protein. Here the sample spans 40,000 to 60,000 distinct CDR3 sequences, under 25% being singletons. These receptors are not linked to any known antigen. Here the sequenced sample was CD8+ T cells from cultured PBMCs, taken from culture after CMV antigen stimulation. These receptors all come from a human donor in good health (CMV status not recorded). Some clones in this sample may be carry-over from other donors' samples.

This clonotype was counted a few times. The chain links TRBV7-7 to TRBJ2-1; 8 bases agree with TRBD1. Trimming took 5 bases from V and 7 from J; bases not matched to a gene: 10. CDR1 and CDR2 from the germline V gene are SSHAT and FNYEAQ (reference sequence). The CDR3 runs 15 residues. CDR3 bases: TGTGCCAGCAGCCCCAGCCGGACAGGGAGGAATGAGCAGTTCTTC. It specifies CASSPSRTGRNEQFF. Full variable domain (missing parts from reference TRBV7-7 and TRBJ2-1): GAGVSQSPRYKVTKRGQDVTLRCDPISSHATLYWYQQALGQGPEFLTYFNYEAQPDKSGLPSDRFSAERPEGSISTLTIQRTEQRDSAMYRCASSPSRTGRNEQFFGPGTRLTVL.

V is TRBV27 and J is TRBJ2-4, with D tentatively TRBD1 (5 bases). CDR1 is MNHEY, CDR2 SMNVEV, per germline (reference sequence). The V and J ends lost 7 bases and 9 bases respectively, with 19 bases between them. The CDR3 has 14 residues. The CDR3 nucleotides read TGTGCCAGCACTTCGGGCTCTAAGGGGTCCATTCAGTACTTC. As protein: CASTSGSKGSIQYF.

The CDR3, as DNA: TGTGCCAGCAGCCTACGGGACAGGGGAAACGAGCAGTACTTC. This encodes CASSLRDRGNEQYF. The chain recombines TRBV7-6 with TRBJ2-7; 10 bases are shared with TRBD1. Germline CDR1 and CDR2: SGHVS and FNYEAQ. This CDR3 comprises 14 residues. The V segment lost 5 bases and the J segment 5 bases; nucleotides outside the gene matches: 6.

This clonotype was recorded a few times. The CDR3 loop is CASRPSGSSYNEQFF. CDR3 DNA: TGTGCCAGCAGGCCTAGCGGGAGCTCCTACAATGAGCAGTTCTTC. The J gene is TRBJ2-1, the V gene TRBV7-8, with 10 bases aligning to TRBD2. The CDR3 spans 15 residues. Trimming took 6 bases from V and 0 from J; bases not matched to a gene: 2. In germline, CDR1 is SGHVS, CDR2 FQNEAQ.

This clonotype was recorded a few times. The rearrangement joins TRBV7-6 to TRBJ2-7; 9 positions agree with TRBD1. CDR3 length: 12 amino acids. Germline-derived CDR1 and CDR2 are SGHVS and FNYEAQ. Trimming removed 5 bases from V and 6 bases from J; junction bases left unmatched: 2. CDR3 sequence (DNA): TGTGCCAGCAGCCCGGACAGGGGCGAGCAGTACTTC. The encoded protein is CASSPDRGEQYF.

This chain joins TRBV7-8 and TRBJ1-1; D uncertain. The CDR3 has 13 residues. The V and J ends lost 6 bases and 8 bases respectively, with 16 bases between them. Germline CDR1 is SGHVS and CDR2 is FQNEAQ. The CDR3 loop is CASSPGRRGEAFF. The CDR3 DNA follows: TGTGCCAGCAGTCCCGGTAGGAGAGGCGAAGCTTTCTTT. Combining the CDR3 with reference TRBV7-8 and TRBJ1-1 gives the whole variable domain GAGVSQSPRYKVAKRGQDVALRCDPISGHVSLFWYQQALGQGPEFLTYFQNEAQLDKSGLPSDRFFAERPEGSVSTLKIQRTQQEDSAVYLCASSPGRRGEAFFGQGTRLTVV.

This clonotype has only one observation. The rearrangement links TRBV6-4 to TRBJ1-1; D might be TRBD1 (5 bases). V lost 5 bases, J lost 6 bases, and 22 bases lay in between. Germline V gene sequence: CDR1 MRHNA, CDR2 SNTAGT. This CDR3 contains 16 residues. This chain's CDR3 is CASSYLGWREGSEAFF. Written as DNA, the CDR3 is TGTGCCAGCAGTTACTTAGGTTGGAGGGAGGGGTCTGAAGCTTTCTTT.

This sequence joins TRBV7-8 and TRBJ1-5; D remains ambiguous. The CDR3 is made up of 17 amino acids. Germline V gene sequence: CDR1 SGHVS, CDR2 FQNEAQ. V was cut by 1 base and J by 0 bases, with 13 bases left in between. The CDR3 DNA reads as TGTGCCAGCAGCTTAGAAATTGGGCAGAGTAGCAATCAGCCCCAGCATTTT. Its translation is CASSLEIGQSSNQPQHF. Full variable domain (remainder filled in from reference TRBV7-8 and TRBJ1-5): GAGVSQSPRYKVAKRGQDVALRCDPISGHVSLFWYQQALGQGPEFLTYFQNEAQLDKSGLPSDRFFAERPEGSVSTLKIQRTQQEDSAVYLCASSLEIGQSSNQPQHFGDGTRLSIL.

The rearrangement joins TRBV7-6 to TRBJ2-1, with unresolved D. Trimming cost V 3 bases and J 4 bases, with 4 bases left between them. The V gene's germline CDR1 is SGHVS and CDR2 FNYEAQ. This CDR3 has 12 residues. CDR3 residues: CASSLVYNEQFF. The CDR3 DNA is TGTGCCAGCAGCTTGGTATACAATGAGCAGTTCTTC.

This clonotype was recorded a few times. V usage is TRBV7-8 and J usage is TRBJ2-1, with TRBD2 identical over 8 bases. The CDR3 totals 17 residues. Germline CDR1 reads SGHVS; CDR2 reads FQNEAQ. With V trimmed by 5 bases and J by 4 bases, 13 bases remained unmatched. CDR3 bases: TGTGCCAGCAGCCCGCAAAGGTCCGGGAGGGTTTACAATGAGCAGTTCTTC. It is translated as CASSPQRSGRVYNEQFF. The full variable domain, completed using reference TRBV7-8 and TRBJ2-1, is GAGVSQSPRYKVAKRGQDVALRCDPISGHVSLFWYQQALGQGPEFLTYFQNEAQLDKSGLPSDRFFAERPEGSVSTLKIQRTQQEDSAVYLCASSPQRSGRVYNEQFFGPGTRLTVL.

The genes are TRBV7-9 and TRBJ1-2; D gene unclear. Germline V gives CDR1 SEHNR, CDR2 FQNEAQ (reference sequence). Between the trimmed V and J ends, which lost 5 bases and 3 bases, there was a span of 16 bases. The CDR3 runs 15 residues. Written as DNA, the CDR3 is TGTGCCAGCAGCGAAGGAGGCAGACGACACTATGGCTACACCTTC. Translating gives CASSEGGRRHYGYTF.

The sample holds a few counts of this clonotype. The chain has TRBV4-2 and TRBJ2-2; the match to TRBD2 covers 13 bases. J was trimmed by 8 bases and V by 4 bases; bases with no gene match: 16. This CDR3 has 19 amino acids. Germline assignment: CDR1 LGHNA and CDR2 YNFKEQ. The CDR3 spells CASSRTGTSGASPGGELFF. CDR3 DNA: TGTGCCAGCAGCCGGACCGGGACTAGCGGGGCCTCACCCGGGGGGGAGCTGTTTTTT.

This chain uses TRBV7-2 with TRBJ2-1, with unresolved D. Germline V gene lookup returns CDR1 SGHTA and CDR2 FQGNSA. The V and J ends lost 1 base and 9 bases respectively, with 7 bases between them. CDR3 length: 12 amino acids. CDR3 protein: CASSLVSIEQFF. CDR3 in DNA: TGTGCCAGCAGCTTAGTTAGCATTGAGCAGTTCTTC.

CDR3 coding DNA: TGTGCCAGCAGTGGTAGCGGGAACTACAATGAGCAGTTCTTC. Translating gives CASSGSGNYNEQFF. The chain recombines TRBV28 with TRBJ2-1; 8 bases map to TRBD2. Losses at the gene ends were 5 bases for V and 3 bases for J; bases not matched to a gene: 3. Germline loops: CDR1 MDHEN, CDR2 SYDVKM. This CDR3 is built from 14 residues.

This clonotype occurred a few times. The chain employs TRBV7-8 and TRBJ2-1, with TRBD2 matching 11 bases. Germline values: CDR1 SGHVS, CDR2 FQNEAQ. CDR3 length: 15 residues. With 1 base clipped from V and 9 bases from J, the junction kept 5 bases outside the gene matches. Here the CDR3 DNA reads TGTGCCAGCAGCTTAGGGCTAGCGGGGGGAGGTGAGCAGTTCTTC. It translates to CASSLGLAGGGEQFF.

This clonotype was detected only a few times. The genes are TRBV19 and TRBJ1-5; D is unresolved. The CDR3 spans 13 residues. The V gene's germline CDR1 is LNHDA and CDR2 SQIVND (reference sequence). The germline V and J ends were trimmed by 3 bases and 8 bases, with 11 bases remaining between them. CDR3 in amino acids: CASSMVSREPQHF. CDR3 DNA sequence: TGTGCCAGTAGTATGGTGAGTAGGGAGCCCCAGCATTTT.

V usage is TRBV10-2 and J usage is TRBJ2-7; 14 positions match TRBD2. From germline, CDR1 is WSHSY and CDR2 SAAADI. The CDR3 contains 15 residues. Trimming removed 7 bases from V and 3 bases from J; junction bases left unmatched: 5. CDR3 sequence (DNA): TGCGCCAGCACCGGGACTAGCGGGAGAGACTACGAGCAGTACGTC. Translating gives CASTGTSGRDYEQYV.

The CDR3 loop reads CSAFEKQSYEQYF. The CDR3 coding sequence is TGCAGTGCATTTGAAAAACAGTCCTACGAGCAGTACTTC. The chain couples TRBV20-1 to TRBJ2-7, with D unresolved. Germline lookup yields CDR1 DFQATT and CDR2 SNEGSKA (reference sequence). The length of the CDR3 is 13 residues. Trimming removed 6 bases at V and 1 base at J, with 13 bases between.

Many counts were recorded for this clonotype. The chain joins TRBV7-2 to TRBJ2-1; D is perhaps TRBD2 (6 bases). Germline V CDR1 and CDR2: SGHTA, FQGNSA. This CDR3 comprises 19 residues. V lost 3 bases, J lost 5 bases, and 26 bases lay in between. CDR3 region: CASSLRDPTALIENNEQFF. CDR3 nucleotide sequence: TGTGCCAGCAGCTTGCGGGACCCGACCGCCCTTATCGAGAACAATGAGCAGTTCTTC.

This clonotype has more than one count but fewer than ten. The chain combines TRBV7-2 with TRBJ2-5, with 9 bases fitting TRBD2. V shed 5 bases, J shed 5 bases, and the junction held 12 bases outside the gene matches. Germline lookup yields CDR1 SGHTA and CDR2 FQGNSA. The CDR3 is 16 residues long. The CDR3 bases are TGTGCCAGCAGCCCAGAGGGCGGGGGGGCCCCGGAGACCCAGTACTTC. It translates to CASSPEGGGAPETQYF.

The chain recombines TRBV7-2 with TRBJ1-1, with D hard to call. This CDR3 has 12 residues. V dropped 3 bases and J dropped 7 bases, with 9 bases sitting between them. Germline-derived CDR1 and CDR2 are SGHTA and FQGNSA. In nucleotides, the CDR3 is TGTGCCAGCAGCTTCCTAAGGTTTGAAGCTTTCTTT. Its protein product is CASSFLRFEAFF.

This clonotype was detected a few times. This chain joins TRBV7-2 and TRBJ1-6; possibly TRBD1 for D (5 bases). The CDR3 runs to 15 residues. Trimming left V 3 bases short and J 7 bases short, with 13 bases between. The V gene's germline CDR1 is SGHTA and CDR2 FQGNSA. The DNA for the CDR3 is TGTGCCAGCAGCTTCAGGGCGACCCCAAATTCACCCCTCCACTTT. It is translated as CASSFRATPNSPLHF. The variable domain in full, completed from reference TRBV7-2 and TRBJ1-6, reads GAGVSQSPSNKVTEKGKDVELRCDPISGHTALYWYRQSLGQGLEFLIYFQGNSAPDKSGLPSDRFSAERTGGSVSTLTIQRTQQEDSAVYLCASSFRATPNSPLHFGNGTRLTVT.

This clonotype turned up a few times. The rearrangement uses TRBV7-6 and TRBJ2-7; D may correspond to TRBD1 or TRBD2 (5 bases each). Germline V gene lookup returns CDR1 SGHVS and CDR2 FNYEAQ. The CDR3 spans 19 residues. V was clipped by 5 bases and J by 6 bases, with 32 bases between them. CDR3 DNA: TGTGCCAGCAGCACATACCACCGGGACGTAGAAGGGTGGGTGAGCGAGCAGTACTTC. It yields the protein CASSTYHRDVEGWVSEQYF.

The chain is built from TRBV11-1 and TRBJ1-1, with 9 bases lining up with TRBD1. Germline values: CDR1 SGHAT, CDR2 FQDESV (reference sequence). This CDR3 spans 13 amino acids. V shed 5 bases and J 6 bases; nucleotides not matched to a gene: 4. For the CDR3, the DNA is TGTGCCAGCAGCCAGGACAGGGGTTCTGAAGCTTTCTTT. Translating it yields CASSQDRGSEAFF.

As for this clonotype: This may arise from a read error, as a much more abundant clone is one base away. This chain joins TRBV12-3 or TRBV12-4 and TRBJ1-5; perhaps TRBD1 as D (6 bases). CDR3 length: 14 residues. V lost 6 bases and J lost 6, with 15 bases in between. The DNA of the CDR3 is TGTGCCAGCAGCCGGATAGGGGGGGGTCAGCCCCAGCATTTT. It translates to CASSRIGGGQPQHF.

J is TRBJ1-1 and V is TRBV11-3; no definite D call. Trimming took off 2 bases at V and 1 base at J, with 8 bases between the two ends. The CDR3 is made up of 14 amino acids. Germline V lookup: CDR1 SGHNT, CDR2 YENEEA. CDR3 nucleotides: TGTGCCAGCAGCTTATCCCAAGAGAACACTGAAGCTTTCTTT. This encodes CASSLSQENTEAFF. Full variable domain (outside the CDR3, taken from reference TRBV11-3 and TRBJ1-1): EAGVVQSPRYKIIEKKQPVAFWCNPISGHNTLYWYLQNLGQGPELLIRYENEEAVDDSQLPKDRFSAERLKGVDSTLKIQPAELGDSAVYLCASSLSQENTEAFFGQGTRLTVV.

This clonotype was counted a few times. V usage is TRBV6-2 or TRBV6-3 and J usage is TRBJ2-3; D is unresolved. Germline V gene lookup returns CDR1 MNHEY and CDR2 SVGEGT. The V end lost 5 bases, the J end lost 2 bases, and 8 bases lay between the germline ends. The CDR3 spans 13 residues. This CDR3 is CASSPTFTDTQYF. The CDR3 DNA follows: TGTGCCAGCAGTCCAACTTTCACAGATACGCAGTATTTT.

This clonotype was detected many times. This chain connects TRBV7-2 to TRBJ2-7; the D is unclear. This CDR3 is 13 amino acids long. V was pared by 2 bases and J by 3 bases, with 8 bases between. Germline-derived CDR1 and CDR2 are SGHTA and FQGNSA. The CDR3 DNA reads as TGTGCCAGCAGCTTATCCGGCGGCTACGAGCAGTACTTC. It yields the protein CASSLSGGYEQYF.

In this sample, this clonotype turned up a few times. CDR3 in DNA: TGTGCCAGCAGCACACCGGGACAGGAACAAGAGACCCAGTACTTC. It codes for CASSTPGQEQETQYF. The chain carries TRBV7-2 and TRBJ2-5, with TRBD1 identical over 8 bases. Germline-derived CDR1 and CDR2 are SGHTA and FQGNSA. The V and J ends lost 5 bases and 2 bases, in that order; junction bases with no gene match: 7. CDR3 length equals 15 residues.

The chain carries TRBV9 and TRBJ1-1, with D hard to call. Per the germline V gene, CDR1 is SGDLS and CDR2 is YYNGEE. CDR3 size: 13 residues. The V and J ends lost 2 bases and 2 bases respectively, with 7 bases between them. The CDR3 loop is CASSVRGNTEAFF. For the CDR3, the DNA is TGTGCCAGCAGCGTGCGCGGAAACACTGAAGCTTTCTTT.

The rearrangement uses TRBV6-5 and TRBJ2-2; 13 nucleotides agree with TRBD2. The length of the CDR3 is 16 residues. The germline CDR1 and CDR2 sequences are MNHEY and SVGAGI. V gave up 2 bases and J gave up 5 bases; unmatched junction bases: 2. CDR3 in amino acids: CASSYGGLAGTGELFF. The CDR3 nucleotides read TGTGCCAGCAGTTACGGGGGACTAGCGGGGACCGGGGAGCTGTTTTTT.

CDR3 in DNA: TGTGCCAGCAGCTTAGGAAACGGGGCCTACGAGCAGTACTTC. Its translation: CASSLGNGAYEQYF. The chain couples TRBV7-2 to TRBJ2-7; tentatively, D is TRBD2 (5 bases). Germline CDR1 reads SGHTA; CDR2 reads FQGNSA. This CDR3 contains 14 residues. Between the trimmed V and J ends, which lost 1 base and 2 bases, there was a span of 9 bases.